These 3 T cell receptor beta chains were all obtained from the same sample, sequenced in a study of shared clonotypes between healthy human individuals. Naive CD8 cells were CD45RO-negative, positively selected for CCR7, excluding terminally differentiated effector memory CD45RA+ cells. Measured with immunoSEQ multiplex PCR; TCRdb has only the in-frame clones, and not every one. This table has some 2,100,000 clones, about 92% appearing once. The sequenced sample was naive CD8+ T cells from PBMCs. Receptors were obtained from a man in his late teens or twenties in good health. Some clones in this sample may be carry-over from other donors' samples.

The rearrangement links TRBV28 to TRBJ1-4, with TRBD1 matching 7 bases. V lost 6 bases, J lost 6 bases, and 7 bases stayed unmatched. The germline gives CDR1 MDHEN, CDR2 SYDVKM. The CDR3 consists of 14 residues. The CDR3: CASRPGQRYEKLFF. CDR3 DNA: TGTGCCAGCAGACCGGGACAGAGATATGAAAAACTGTTTTTT.

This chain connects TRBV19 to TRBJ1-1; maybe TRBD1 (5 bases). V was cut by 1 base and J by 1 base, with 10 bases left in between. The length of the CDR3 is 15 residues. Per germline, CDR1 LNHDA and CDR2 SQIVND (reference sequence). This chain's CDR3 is CASSIVPGRNTEAFF. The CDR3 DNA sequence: TGTGCCAGTAGTATAGTTCCGGGACGGAACACTGAAGCTTTCTTT.

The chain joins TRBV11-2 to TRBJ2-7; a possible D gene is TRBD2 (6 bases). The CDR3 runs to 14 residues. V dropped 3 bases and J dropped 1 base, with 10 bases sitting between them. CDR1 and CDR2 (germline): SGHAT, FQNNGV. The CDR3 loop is CASSFPGGSYEQYF. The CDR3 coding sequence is TGTGCCAGCAGCTTCCCCGGGGGTTCCTACGAGCAGTACTTC.